Presented here are 4 T cell receptor beta chains from one specimen sequenced in a study of blood T cell repertoires in COVID-19. Profiled with immunoSEQ multiplex PCR; TCRdb holds only in-frame clones, not every one. This repertoire shows around 68,000 clones, roughly 86% found once; its top ten account for more than 15%. The sample consisted of peripheral blood. The receptors come from a man aged 35-49 years with COVID-19, enrolled during active disease.

The chain has TRBV5-1 and TRBJ1-2, with TRBD1 matching over 7 bases. Trimming at V came to 4 bases and at J to 6 bases, leaving 12 bases not matched to a gene. This CDR3 contains 15 residues. Germline V gene data show CDR1 as SGHRS and CDR2 as YFSETQ. The CDR3 is CASSIGQEENNGYTF. CDR3 DNA: TGCGCCAGCAGCATTGGACAGGAGGAAAATAATGGCTACACCTTC.

In DNA, the CDR3 is TGTGCCAGCAGCTCCCTGGGACTAGCGGGAGCCTACGAGCAGTACTTC. Protein: CASSSLGLAGAYEQYF. The V and J genes are TRBV13 and TRBJ2-7; 14 positions agree with TRBD2. The germline gives CDR1 PRHDT, CDR2 FYEKMQ (reference sequence). The CDR3 consists of 16 residues. V lost 4 bases, J lost 2 bases, and 4 bases stayed unmatched.

V and J are TRBV2 and TRBJ2-7; D is unclear. Trimming left V 6 bases short and J 4 bases short, with 4 bases between. The CDR3 runs 10 residues. Germline values: CDR1 SNHLY, CDR2 FYNNEI. In DNA, the CDR3 is TGTGCCAGCAGGGCTTACGAGCAGTACTTC. This sequence encodes CASRAYEQYF.

The V gene is TRBV5-1, the J gene TRBJ2-1; 9 nucleotides agree with TRBD2. CDR1 is SGHRS and CDR2 is YFSETQ in the germline V gene. After removal of 0 bases from V and 7 bases from J, the junction contained 8 bases not matched to a gene. This CDR3 has 16 amino acids. The CDR3 loop is CASSLGTSGPLNEQFF. In DNA, the CDR3 is TGCGCCAGCAGCTTGGGTACTAGCGGGCCCCTGAATGAGCAGTTCTTC.